This T cell receptor (beta chain) originates from a study of cytomegalovirus exposure and HLA in healthy donors (dated by TCRdb to 2015 to 2018). For context, the study as a whole: In an earlier analysis of about 560 of the donors, about 270 Gb of sequence data and about 110 million unique TCR beta sequences from approximately 180 million T cells were reported. A later analysis re-analyzed previously published TCR beta repertoires from 600 to 850 donors and added high-resolution HLA genotyping to study TCR occurrence patterns. An earlier analysis of roughly 600 of the donors used high-throughput TCR beta sequencing to judge whether each TCR beta V gene segment behaved as functional or pseudogenic. The aim of the study was to test whether cataloging public T cell receptors could identify signatures of past pathogen exposure. Every discovery cohort repertoire had been produced on one sequencing platform. About 5 DR-DQ haplotypes were handled as single units for association and clustering, since linkage in the cohort was strong. Donor age, sex, ethnicity and CMV serostatus were compiled together with the repertoire data. The study combined high-throughput TCR immunosequencing, statistical association of individual TCRs with disease status, and machine learning to predict cytomegalovirus infection status. Class I and class II HLA loci were covered by the typing at four-digit resolution. In the later analysis, no new phenotypic data were used to find candidate immune exposures; instead, reliance was placed on TCR beta sequences and their occurrence across donors. An early release covering just under 650 HLA-typed donors comprised 300 to 350 gigabases of sequencing data and around 80 million unique TCR sequences. In a later genetic analysis, genome-wide SNP genotypes for about three fifths of the 666 donors were used, and that subset was treated as a discovery cohort. In addition to the first cohort of 650 to 800 subjects, a separate validation cohort of approximately 110 different subjects was used. Across approximately 420 genotyped donors of the cohort, an average of approximately 200,000 unique TCR beta nucleotide sequences per donor were sequenced, and 15% to 20% of those sequences were non-productive. Of the 398 genotyped donors, 75% to 85% were placed in the genetic ancestry cluster associated with self-reported Caucasian donors. The study used immunosequencing to profile the T cell repertoires of approximately 640 subjects and linked those repertoires to cytomegalovirus serostatus. The number of donors typed differed by locus, with about 629-640 for A, B, C, DRB1 and DQB1, around 500 for DQA1, under 610 for DPA1, and approximately 470 for DPB1.

In regard to this clone: It lacks a known antigen. The sample holds no much larger clone one base away, and base qualities are not on file.

Library preparation was by the immunoSEQ multiplex PCR assay. For the multiplex PCR, a mixture combining 60 forward primers for TCR Vbeta segments and 13 reverse primers for TCR Jbeta segments was used. A multiplex PCR assay on genomic DNA amplified the CDR3 region of rearranged TCR beta genes. Amplified TCR beta libraries were sequenced as 87-base-pair reads on the Illumina HiSeq System. In the source study's methods: A later analysis counted about 76 million unique TCR beta chains across the 690 or so repertoires, and roughly 10 million of these chains were shared by at least two donors. Raw reads were error-corrected and collapsed into unique sequences by a nearest-neighbor algorithm in which closely related sequences were merged to remove PCR and sequencing errors. V, D and J gene segments were assigned by aligning CDR3 sequences to IMGT reference sequences. For a sequence to be retained, a match of at least six nucleotides was required to both a V gene segment and a J gene segment. A rearrangement was called productive if the CDR3 had no stop codons and remained in frame with V and J, and every other rearrangement was called non-productive. CDR3 was defined according to IMGT convention as the region running from the second conserved V-encoded cysteine to the conserved J-encoded phenylalanine. The earlier analysis of about 590 of the donors excluded sequences that lacked an unambiguous match to a single V gene segment. An earlier analysis of a few hundred of the donors called V segments functional above 56.7% productive rearrangements and segregating when the between-donor standard deviation exceeded 5%. To diagnose cytomegalovirus status from the catalog of TCR beta chain sequences, a statistical classification framework was built. In a later analysis, V and J genes were assigned by comparing TCR nucleotide sequences against IMGT/GENE-DB human TR gene sequences. A later analysis assigned CDR3 sequences and most-parsimonious VDJ recombination scenarios with the TCRdist pipeline. A later analysis defined each TCR beta chain by its CDR3 amino acid sequence plus V-gene family, and excluded reads lacking a unique V-gene family. To address suspected cross-contamination and a sequencing artifact, a later analysis removed a few hundred highly shared, low-generation-probability nucleotide sequences. A later analysis calculated a clonal expansion index for each public chain from normalized within-repertoire ranks of inferred template counts. In a later analysis, generation probabilities were computed with a VDJ recombination model fitted to out-of-frame rearrangements, and the resulting probabilities were checked against IGoR. Hypergeometric tests were used in a later analysis to score TCR-TCR, TCR-HLA and TCR-CMV co-occurrence, with a repertoire-size bias correction applied to the TCR pairs. In a later analysis, false discovery rates were estimated by permuting HLA or CMV assignments 20 times. In a later analysis, co-occurring TCRs were grouped with DBSCAN, and TCRdist sequence similarity was added when clustering was performed within HLA-allele-positive subsets. Co-occurrence clustering excluded repertoires with fewer than 30,000 or more than 120,000 public chains, plus five with anomalous nucleotide sharing. Not all clones reach the TCRdb copy of this immuneACCESS table, which keeps in-frame sequences only. Checked studies attribute under half of the gap to unresolved V genes and leave the rest unexplained. From that table come the V and J calls and clone size; the DNA was used to work out D and trimming. The sample includes about 130,000 clones, with under 85% observed a single time. Under 2% of the sample belongs to the ten largest clones.

Trimming accounts for 5 bases at V and 2 bases at J, while the number of junction bases matched to no gene is 1. The CDR3 starts with the cysteine, ends with the phenylalanine, and has 15 residues. The entry retains the CDR3 DNA only, 45 bases that are in frame from base 1. Based on the germline V gene, the CDR1 and CDR2 sequences are MNHEY and SVGAGI. The cohort was made up of approximately 670 healthy bone marrow donors. At the time of sampling, every cohort member was nominally healthy, though immune exposures that went unrecorded were likely present. The donor tested CMV seronegative and was one of the 352 seronegative cohort members. Each donor provided a peripheral blood sample, and peripheral blood mononuclear cells were used for TCR beta sequencing. The Qiagen DNeasy Blood Extraction Kit was used to extract genomic DNA from the blood cell samples. Broad study findings and their caveats: According to a later analysis, most CMV-associated TCR beta chains appeared to be HLA-restricted, and the HLA associations seemed to be driven largely by CMV exposure. In a later genetic analysis, fewer N-insertions in productive TCRs were reported among donors in an Asian-associated ancestry cluster than the roughly 710-donor mean. Correlated functional status among segregating V segments might be attributable to linkage disequilibrium, but an unknown experimental factor could not be ruled out. A total of roughly 160 TCR beta chains were listed by the study as associated with cytomegalovirus. A few of the identified cytomegalovirus-associated TCR beta chains were confirmed in vitro to be specific for cytomegalovirus antigens. According to a later analysis, parvovirus B19, influenza, CMV and Epstein-Barr virus appeared linked to several top co-occurrence clusters. A further reported finding was that TCR beta sequences accurately predicted the HLA-A and HLA-B alleles for most subjects in the first cohort. A cluster of highly shared sequence variants was judged likely to be a technical artifact of the sequencing pipeline. Strong co-occurrence of HLA alleles, especially DR and DQ, made assigning TCR associations to individual alleles difficult. CMV serostatus was the only immune exposure information available for the cohort. In a later analysis, HLA-associated TCR beta chains were found to be more clonally expanded and to have lower generation probabilities than equally common non-associated chains. The classifier was reported to diagnose cytomegalovirus status with high specificity and sensitivity in both the original and validation cohorts. The authors suggested that the approach could potentially be extended to other disease states and immunological phenotypes. Across donors, most TCR sequences were observed very rarely, whereas some public TCRs were present in many individuals. In a later analysis, 16,951 TCR beta sequences were associated with specific HLA alleles at a false discovery rate of 0.05. According to a later analysis, TCR association rates differed among HLA loci, with DRB1 alleles showing the most associated TCRs and HLA-C alleles showing the fewest. In an earlier analysis of about 540 of the donors, most TCR beta V segments were observed in productive rearrangements about 87% or about 30% of the time, broadly matching IMGT annotations. A later genetic analysis associated a missense DCLRE1C variant with V-gene and J-gene trimming of TCR beta chains, and an independent cohort replicated the association. Because the 87-base-pair reads could not distinguish some IMGT-functional V segments, including TRBV6-2 and TRBV6-3, those segments were excluded. Presence/absence analyses assumed roughly uniform sequencing depth across donors, an assumption that may not hold. Because counts were too low, roughly 16 rarely observed V segments, including chromosome 9 orphons, were excluded from the earlier analysis of roughly 580 of the donors. HLA typing was unavailable for some donors at each locus, so association tests used only the typed subset. In this cohort, only TCR beta chains were sequenced, and detectable features were limited by the absence of alpha or paired-chain data.

This receptor was obtained from a boy aged 5 to 17 in good health and CMV-seronegative. The sample was PBMCs. The chain was built from TRBV6-5 and TRBJ2-2, with 11 bases aligning to TRBD1. CDR3 region: CASSRTGGNTGELFF. Here is the DNA: TGTGCCAGCAGTCGGACAGGGGGCAACACCGGGGAGCTGTTTTTT.